The 7 T cell receptor beta chains given below trace back to one sample, sequenced in a study of shared clonotypes between healthy human individuals. The assay was immunoSEQ multiplex PCR, and TCRdb's table has in-frame clones only and misses some. The sample lists around 2,000,000 clones; 85% to 95% were seen once. The specimen sequenced was naive CD4+ T cells sorted from blood. Subset meaning: CD45RA+ positively selected. The receptors come from a man between 18 and 29 years old in good health.

The rearrangement links TRBV2 to TRBJ1-2; TRBD1 agrees at 9 bases. CDR1 is SNHLY and CDR2 is FYNNEI in the germline V gene. V shed 8 bases and J 1 base; nucleotides not matched to a gene: 5. This CDR3 is 14 amino acids long. CDR3 bases: TGTGCCAGCTTGGGACAGGGTATTAACTATGGCTACACCTTC. Its translation is CASLGQGINYGYTF.

This chain connects TRBV5-1 to TRBJ2-1; perhaps TRBD1 as D (6 bases). This CDR3 is built from 14 residues. Germline V lookup: CDR1 SGHRS, CDR2 YFSETQ. V gave up 2 bases and J gave up 8 bases, with 14 bases separating them. CDR3 sequence: CASSLGGLADEQFF. In nucleotides, the CDR3 is TGCGCCAGCAGCTTAGGGGGATTGGCGGATGAGCAGTTCTTC.

The V call is TRBV7-9, the J call TRBJ2-5; 7 nucleotides match TRBD1. The CDR3 consists of 15 residues. J was trimmed by 4 bases and V by 2 bases; bases with no gene match: 7. The germline V gene encodes CDR1 SEHNR and CDR2 FQNEAQ (reference sequence). CDR3 in amino acids: CASSLKGAPGETQYF. The DNA of the CDR3 is TGTGCCAGCAGCTTAAAGGGGGCCCCTGGAGAGACCCAGTACTTC.

The V call is TRBV7-2, the J call TRBJ2-5, with 7 bases lining up with TRBD1. The CDR3 is 14 amino acids. Germline CDR1 reads SGHTA; CDR2 reads FQGNSA. Trimming took 4 bases from V and 3 from J; bases not matched to a gene: 5. As DNA, the CDR3 is TGTGCCAGCAGCTCAAGACAGGGAAAAGAGACCCAGTACTTC. Protein: CASSSRQGKETQYF. The entire variable domain, with the rest obtained from reference TRBV7-2 and TRBJ2-5, is as follows: GAGVSQSPSNKVTEKGKDVELRCDPISGHTALYWYRQSLGQGLEFLIYFQGNSAPDKSGLPSDRFSAERTGGSVSTLTIQRTQQEDSAVYLCASSSRQGKETQYFGPGTRLLVL.

The genes are TRBV9 and TRBJ1-5; a weak D match, TRBD1 (5 bases). Between the trimmed V and J ends, which lost 4 bases and 6 bases, there was a span of 14 bases. CDR1 and CDR2 from the germline V gene are SGDLS and YYNGEE. The CDR3 is 14 residues long. The CDR3 reads CASSPSSGGQPQHF. The CDR3 region has the DNA TGTGCCAGCAGCCCTAGTTCCGGGGGTCAGCCCCAGCATTTT. The full variable domain, rest sourced from reference TRBV9 and TRBJ1-5, is DSGVTQTPKHLITATGQRVTLRCSPRSGDLSVYWYQQSLDQGLQFLIQYYNGEERAKGNILERFSAQQFPDLHSELNLSSLELGDSALYFCASSPSSGGQPQHFGDGTRLSIL.

This clone was seen once. The chain uses TRBV4-1 and TRBJ2-2, with TRBD1 matching over 9 bases. The CDR3 is 15 residues long. Per the germline V gene, CDR1 is MGHRA and CDR2 is YSYEKL. V was clipped by 3 bases and J by 6 bases; unmatched bases: 5. The CDR3 DNA is TGCGCCAGCAGCCAGCCGGGACAGGGAGCCGGGGAGCTGTTTTTT. Its translation: CASSQPGQGAGELFF.

The V call is TRBV4-2, the J call TRBJ2-7, with D perhaps matching TRBD1 or TRBD2 (6 bases each). The germline V and J ends were trimmed by 4 bases and 3 bases, with 13 bases remaining between them. The CDR3 is 14 residues long. The germline V gene has CDR1 LGHNA and CDR2 YNFKEQ. For the CDR3, the DNA is TGTGCCAGCAGCCCGGGGGCCGACCACTACGAGCAGTACTTC. Residues: CASSPGADHYEQYF.